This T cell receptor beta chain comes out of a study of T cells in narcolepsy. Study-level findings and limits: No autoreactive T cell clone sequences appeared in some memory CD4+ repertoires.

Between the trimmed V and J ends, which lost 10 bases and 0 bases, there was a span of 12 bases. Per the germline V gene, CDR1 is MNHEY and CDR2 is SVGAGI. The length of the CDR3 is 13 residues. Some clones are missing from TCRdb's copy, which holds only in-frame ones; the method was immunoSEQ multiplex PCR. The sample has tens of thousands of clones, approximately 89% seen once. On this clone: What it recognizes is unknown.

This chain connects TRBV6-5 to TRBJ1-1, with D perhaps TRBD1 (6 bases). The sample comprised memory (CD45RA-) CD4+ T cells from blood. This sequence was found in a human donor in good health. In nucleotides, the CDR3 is TGTGCCAACAACCGGGACATGAACACTGAAGCTTTCTTT. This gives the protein CANNRDMNTEAFF.